This TCR beta chain comes out of a study of radiotherapy plus CTLA-4 blockade in lung cancer (dated by TCRdb to the late 2010s). For the study in its entirety: Among the enrolled patients, roughly 17% had an objective response, and 31% reached disease control. Findings and caveats that apply to the study as a whole: After treatment with radiotherapy and ipilimumab, TCR clones that came from tumors expanded in the peripheral blood. Early dynamic changes in blood T cell clones, together with increased serum interferon-beta after radiation, were reported as the strongest predictors of response.

In the germline V gene, CDR1 corresponds to MNHNS and CDR2 to SASEGT. The CDR3 covers 17 residues, taking in both the cysteine and the phenylalanine. Only the CDR3 DNA is retained, 51 bases long and in frame from the first base. V lost 4 bases and J lost 1 base, and the count of bases not matched to a germline gene is 4. Focal radiation therapy combined with CTLA-4 blockade (ipilimumab) was tested in patients with chemo-refractory metastatic non-small-cell lung cancer. Note on this clone: Its antigen is not yet known. The sample holds no much larger clone one base away, and base qualities are not on file.

Library preparation used the immunoSEQ multiplex PCR assay. What TCRdb holds here is the immuneACCESS table cut down to in-frame rearrangements. Part of the clones is not present; checked against another copy, under half of the missing clones reflect an unresolved V gene, and the others are unexplained. This sample has 65,000 to 95,000 clones in its table, and more than 75% of those were observed once. Together, the top ten hold 0.87% of the sample. The clonotype was recovered from a human donor with non-small cell lung cancer who had stable disease on radiotherapy plus ipilimumab. The source was peripheral blood, collected from a patient treated with radiotherapy plus ipilimumab. The chain couples TRBV6-1 to TRBJ2-2; TRBD2 fits 12 bases in the junction. CDR3 region: CASSGSSGRENTGELFF. The DNA sequence reads TGTGCCAGCAGTGGATCTAGCGGGAGGGAGAACACCGGGGAGCTGTTTTTT.